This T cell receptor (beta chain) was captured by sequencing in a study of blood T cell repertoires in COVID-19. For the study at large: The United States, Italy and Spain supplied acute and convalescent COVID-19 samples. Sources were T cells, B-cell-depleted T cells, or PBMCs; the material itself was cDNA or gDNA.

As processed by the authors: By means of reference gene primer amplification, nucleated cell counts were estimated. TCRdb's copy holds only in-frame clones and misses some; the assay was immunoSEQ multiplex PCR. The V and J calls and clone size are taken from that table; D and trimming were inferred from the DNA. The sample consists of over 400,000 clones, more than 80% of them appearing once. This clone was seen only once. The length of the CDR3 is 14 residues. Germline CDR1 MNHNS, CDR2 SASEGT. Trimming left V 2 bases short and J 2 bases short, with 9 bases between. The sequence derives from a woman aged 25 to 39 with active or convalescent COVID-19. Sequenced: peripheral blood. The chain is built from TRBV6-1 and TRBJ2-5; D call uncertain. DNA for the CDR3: TGTGCCAGCAGTGAATATGACTTTCAAGAGACCCAGTACTTC. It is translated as CASSEYDFQETQYF.